This passage covers 25 T cell receptor beta chains from one sample sequenced in a study of CXCR3-negative and CXCR3-positive naive CD8 T cells. The libraries of TRB cDNA were constructed through 5' RACE using UMI labels. TCRdb re-called the 5' RACE reads and catalogs CDR3 proteins one per entry, DNA excluded. The sample has 40,000 to 55,000 distinct CDR3 sequences; the top ten hold 1.6%. Material for sequencing was naive CXCR3- CD8+ T cells from blood. Documented subset: CD45RO-CCR7+CD27+CD95- naive CD8+ T cells lacking CXCR3 (TNR3-). These receptors originate from a human donor in good health. Some clones in this sample may be carry-over from other donors' samples.

The chain is built from TRBV20-1 and TRBJ1-1; TCRdb lists TRBD1, though no DNA is available to test this call. CDR1 and CDR2 from the germline V gene are DFQATT and SNEGSKA (reference sequence). The CDR3 extends over 14 amino acids. CDR3: CSAAREAGITEAFF.

V is TRBV9 and J is TRBJ2-7; TCRdb's D call, TRBD1, is unchecked because there is no DNA. Germline V CDR1 and CDR2: SGDLS, YYNGEE. The CDR3 has 16 amino acids. CDR3 sequence: CASSGNTRDTTYEQYF. The whole variable domain, remainder taken from reference TRBV9 and TRBJ2-7, is DSGVTQTPKHLITATGQRVTLRCSPRSGDLSVYWYQQSLDQGLQFLIQYYNGEERAKGNILERFSAQQFPDLHSELNLSSLELGDSALYFCASSGNTRDTTYEQYFGPGTRLTVT.

V usage is TRBV7-6 and J usage is TRBJ1-1. The CDR3 covers 17 residues. CDR1 SGHVS and CDR2 FNYEAQ come from the germline V gene. The CDR3 loop is CASSQSSVVSWNTEAFF.

The CDR3 protein is CSAPGSTDTQYF. The chain joins TRBV20-1 to TRBJ2-3; TCRdb's assignment of TRBD1 cannot be checked, as there is no DNA. The CDR3 contains 12 residues. Germline loops: CDR1 DFQATT, CDR2 SNEGSKA (reference sequence).

The V gene is TRBV19, the J gene TRBJ1-2; TCRdb lists TRBD1, though no DNA is available to test this call. Germline V gene data show CDR1 as LNHDA and CDR2 as SQIVND (reference sequence). The CDR3 totals 14 residues. This CDR3 is CASSTDPGGDGYTF.

This chain uses TRBV5-1 with TRBJ2-7; TCRdb returns TRBD2, unconfirmable since there is no DNA. This CDR3 is 17 amino acids long. Germline CDR1 is SGHRS and CDR2 is YFSETQ. The CDR3 region is CASSIGTSGGPTGEQYF.

J is TRBJ1-6 and V is TRBV7-9. The V gene's germline CDR1 is SEHNR and CDR2 FQNEAQ (reference sequence). CDR3 length: 13 residues. This chain's CDR3 is CASSLDRNSPLHF.

The chain's CDR3 is CASSYSGGHYF. J is TRBJ2-5 and V is TRBV6-6; TCRdb reports TRBD1, a call that lacks DNA to check it against. This CDR3 is built from 11 residues. CDR1 and CDR2 (germline): MNHNY, SVGAGI (reference sequence).

This rearrangement joins TRBV7-2 to TRBJ2-3; TCRdb's D gene call, TRBD2, goes unchecked for lack of DNA. The CDR3 covers 18 residues. The germline CDR1 and CDR2 sequences are SGHTA and FQGNSA. This CDR3 reads CASSLWRLAGSSTDTQYF.

The chain employs TRBV20-1 and TRBJ1-1; TCRdb picks TRBD1, but there is no DNA to check that call. CDR1 DFQATT and CDR2 SNEGSKA come from the germline V gene (reference sequence). The CDR3 is 13 residues long. This CDR3 is CSARPPGNTEAFF.

The J gene is TRBJ1-2, the V gene TRBV7-2; TCRdb proposes TRBD1, but this gene call is untestable without DNA. Germline V gene sequence: CDR1 SGHTA, CDR2 FQGNSA. The CDR3 is 13 residues long. The CDR3 protein is CASSLGQGIGYTF.

J is TRBJ2-5 and V is TRBV29-1; TCRdb returns TRBD1, unconfirmable since there is no DNA. Germline lookup yields CDR1 SQVTM and CDR2 ANQGSEA. The CDR3 spans 15 residues. The CDR3 reads CSVVPGTRGTETQYF.

This sequence joins TRBV7-9 and TRBJ1-1; TCRdb gives TRBD1 as the D gene, but with no DNA this cannot be confirmed. CDR1 SEHNR and CDR2 FQNEAQ come from the germline V gene (reference sequence). CDR3 length: 15 residues. The CDR3 here is CASSSVEQGHTEAFF.

The rearrangement uses TRBV28 and TRBJ2-7; TCRdb returns TRBD2, unconfirmable since there is no DNA. CDR3 length equals 13 residues. Germline V gives CDR1 MDHEN, CDR2 SYDVKM. CDR3: CASSRTGPYEQYF.

The chain is built from TRBV4-3 and TRBJ2-2. The CDR3 totals 13 residues. Per the germline V gene, CDR1 is LGHNA and CDR2 is YSLEER. The CDR3 loop reads CASSLVGTGELFF.

The chain carries TRBV25-1 and TRBJ2-5; checking the TCRdb D call of TRBD1 is not possible without DNA. Germline loops: CDR1 MGHDK, CDR2 SYGVNS. The CDR3 contains 21 residues. This chain's CDR3 is CASSEFGPGTGARGRQETQYF.

This chain connects TRBV12-3 or TRBV12-4 to TRBJ1-1; TCRdb proposes TRBD1, but this gene call is untestable without DNA. The CDR3 has 15 residues. CDR3 sequence reads: CASTLVGGGNTEAFF.

The rearrangement links TRBV7-8 to TRBJ2-1. The CDR3 loop spans 16 amino acids. Germline CDR1 SGHVS, CDR2 FQNEAQ. CDR3 sequence: CASSLEDRITYNEQFF. Full variable domain (outside the CDR3, taken from reference TRBV7-8 and TRBJ2-1): GAGVSQSPRYKVAKRGQDVALRCDPISGHVSLFWYQQALGQGPEFLTYFQNEAQLDKSGLPSDRFFAERPEGSVSTLKIQRTQQEDSAVYLCASSLEDRITYNEQFFGPGTRLTVL.

The J gene is TRBJ2-7, the V gene TRBV7-9; TCRdb picks TRBD1, but there is no DNA to check that call. The CDR3 has 12 amino acids. Per germline, CDR1 SEHNR and CDR2 FQNEAQ (reference sequence). CDR3 sequence reads: CASSLGRAEQYF. Full variable domain (remainder filled in from reference TRBV7-9 and TRBJ2-7): DTGVSQNPRHKITKRGQNVTFRCDPISEHNRLYWYRQTLGQGPEFLTYFQNEAQLEKSRLLSDRFSAERPKGSFSTLEIQRTEQGDSAMYLCASSLGRAEQYFGPGTRLTVT.

The chain links TRBV4-3 to TRBJ2-1. This CDR3 region has 15 residues. Per germline, CDR1 LGHNA and CDR2 YSLEER. The CDR3: CASSQDVGLGNEQFF.

V and J are TRBV3-1 and TRBJ2-7; TCRdb picks TRBD1, but there is no DNA to check that call. The CDR3 runs to 15 residues. Germline V lookup: CDR1 LGHDT, CDR2 YNNKEL (reference sequence). CDR3 sequence: CASSRRQGSSYEQYF.

The rearrangement joins TRBV7-2 to TRBJ1-2; the TCRdb D gene call, TRBD1, has no DNA to confirm it. Germline CDR1 is SGHTA and CDR2 is FQGNSA. This CDR3 has 18 amino acids. The CDR3: CASSLGVGPTGGVEGYTF.

The chain uses TRBV6-5 and TRBJ1-1. The CDR3 spans 14 residues. CDR1 and CDR2 (germline): MNHEY, SVGAGI. The CDR3: CASTRVERSTEAFF.

The V call is TRBV19, the J call TRBJ2-7; TCRdb calls TRBD1, which cannot be checked without DNA. The CDR3 loop spans 15 amino acids. CDR1 is LNHDA and CDR2 is SQIVND in the germline V gene (reference sequence). Here the CDR3 reads CASTPLPGAVDEQYF.

This chain uses TRBV18 with TRBJ2-1; the TRBD2 assignment by TCRdb is unverifiable without DNA. The length of the CDR3 is 16 residues. The germline V gene encodes CDR1 KGHSH and CDR2 LQKENI. This chain's CDR3 is CASSPPNRAEYNEQFF.